This entry lists 19 T cell receptor beta chains sequenced from one sample in a study of cytomegalovirus exposure and HLA in healthy donors. Vbeta (60) and Jbeta (13) primers were used in the PCR. Assay used: immunoSEQ multiplex PCR; TCRdb lists only in-frame clones, some missing. The table records 140,000 to 150,000 clones, 8.5% to 10% of them present only once. Sequenced: PBMCs. The source of these receptors is a man between 45 and 60 years old in good health and CMV-seronegative.

The chain couples TRBV29-1 to TRBJ1-2; D uncertain. Trimming cost V 3 bases and J 6 bases, with 14 bases left between them. Germline V lookup: CDR1 SQVTM, CDR2 ANQGSEA. The CDR3 loop spans 13 amino acids. CDR3 in DNA: TGCAGCGTTGAGACCCGACCGACAAATGGCTACACCTTC. Amino acid sequence: CSVETRPTNGYTF. Full variable domain (outside the CDR3, taken from reference TRBV29-1 and TRBJ1-2): SAVISQKPSRDICQRGTSLTIQCQVDSQVTMMFWYRQQPGQSLTLIATANQGSEATYESGFVIDKFPISRPNLTFSTLTVSNMSPEDSSIYLCSVETRPTNGYTFGSGTRLTVV.

Only a few counts were recorded for this clone. This CDR3 is also generated by other DNA sequences in the sample. This chain links TRBV30 with TRBJ2-3; 12 bases map to TRBD2. Germline CDR1 and CDR2: GTSNPN and SVGIG (reference sequence). The V segment lost 2 bases and the J segment 0 bases; nucleotides outside the gene matches: 3. The CDR3 sequence is 16 residues long. This chain's CDR3 is CAWSFGLAGSTDTQYF. CDR3 DNA: TGTGCCTGGAGTTTCGGACTAGCGGGAAGCACAGATACGCAGTATTTT.

There are a few counts of this clone. This chain links TRBV29-1 with TRBJ2-7; 12 bases map to TRBD2. The CDR3 totals 13 residues. In germline, CDR1 is SQVTM, CDR2 ANQGSEA. Unmatched junction bases numbered 5, after V lost 6 bases and J lost 5 bases. For the CDR3, the DNA is TGCAGCGTCGGACTAGCGGGAACTAACGAGCAGTACTTC. This translates into CSVGLAGTNEQYF.

This clone was found a few times. This sequence joins TRBV5-1 and TRBJ2-7; D remains ambiguous. This CDR3 has 13 amino acids. Per the germline V gene, CDR1 is SGHRS and CDR2 is YFSETQ. The ends were cut back, 2 bases at V and 0 bases at J, with 6 bases in the middle. CDR3 amino acids: CASSLYSSYEQYF. For the CDR3, the DNA is TGCGCCAGCAGCTTATACAGCTCCTACGAGCAGTACTTC.

This clone was counted a few times. This chain uses TRBV11-2 with TRBJ1-4; 7 positions agree with TRBD1. Germline V CDR1 and CDR2: SGHAT, FQNNGV. CDR3 size: 15 residues. The trim removed 1 base at V and 3 bases at J, leaving 2 bases unmatched. CDR3 bases: TGTGCCAGCAGCTTAGTGGGACAGTCTAATGAAAAACTGTTTTTT. Translated: CASSLVGQSNEKLFF.

To note about this clone: Other nucleotide sequences in the sample specify the same CDR3. This chain uses TRBV27 with TRBJ1-2; D might be TRBD1 (6 bases). The germline V gene has CDR1 MNHEY and CDR2 SMNVEV (reference sequence). Trimming stripped 3 bases from V and 5 bases from J, with 10 bases between. This CDR3 is built from 13 residues. The CDR3 nucleotides are TGTGCCAGCAGTTTCAGGCAGGGGTATGGCTACACCTTC. As protein: CASSFRQGYGYTF.

In its sample, this clone was seen a few times. J is TRBJ1-2 and V is TRBV28, with D unclear. The CDR3 has 13 amino acids. Trimming cost V 9 bases and J 4 bases, with 15 bases left between them. Per the germline V gene, CDR1 is MDHEN and CDR2 is SYDVKM. CDR3 protein: CASMTSGSYGYTF. The CDR3 DNA is TGTGCCAGTATGACATCGGGATCCTATGGCTACACCTTC.

The rearrangement uses TRBV9 and TRBJ1-1; 7 nucleotides agree with TRBD1. The CDR3 sequence is 14 residues long. V trimming: 2 bases; J trimming: 4 bases; junction bases outside the gene matches: 5. Germline loops: CDR1 SGDLS, CDR2 YYNGEE. This chain's CDR3 is CASSVQGEATEAFF. The CDR3 DNA reads as TGTGCCAGCAGCGTGCAGGGGGAGGCCACTGAAGCTTTCTTT.

The J gene is TRBJ2-7, the V gene TRBV19, with 9 bases identical to TRBD1. With V trimmed by 5 bases and J by 5 bases, 7 bases remained unmatched. There are 14 residues in the CDR3. From germline, CDR1 is LNHDA and CDR2 SQIVND (reference sequence). CDR3 loop: CASSPWDRVDEQYF. The DNA of the CDR3 is TGTGCCAGTAGTCCCTGGGACAGGGTGGACGAGCAGTACTTC. Supplemented by reference TRBV19 and TRBJ2-7, the full variable domain reads DGGITQSPKYLFRKEGQNVTLSCEQNLNHDAMYWYRQDPGQGLRLIYYSQIVNDFQKGDIAEGYSVSREKKESFPLTVTSAQKNPTAFYLCASSPWDRVDEQYFGPGTRLTVT.

This clone was seen a handful of times. V usage is TRBV9 and J usage is TRBJ2-2; 9 nucleotides line up with TRBD2. Germline V lookup: CDR1 SGDLS, CDR2 YYNGEE. V lost 2 bases to trimming and J lost 1 base; unmatched junction nucleotides: 3. The CDR3 extends over 16 amino acids. The CDR3 DNA sequence: TGTGCCAGCAGCGTCCGCGGGGGGGGGAACACCGGGGAGCTGTTTTTT. Encoded protein: CASSVRGGGNTGELFF.

The genes are TRBV6-1 and TRBJ1-5; TRBD1 might be the D (5 bases). Germline CDR1 reads MNHNS; CDR2 reads SASEGT. This CDR3 is 15 amino acids long. Trimming left V 5 bases short and J 7 bases short, with 18 bases between. CDR3 amino acids: CASSPHSDTVQPQHF. In DNA form, the CDR3 reads TGTGCCAGCAGTCCACACTCGGACACTGTCCAGCCCCAGCATTTT.

The rearrangement links TRBV9 to TRBJ2-1; a weak D match, TRBD1 (5 bases). Germline V gene lookup returns CDR1 SGDLS and CDR2 YYNGEE. This CDR3 region has 15 residues. V lost 3 bases and J 6 bases, leaving 16 bases between the germline ends. CDR3 in DNA: TGTGCCAGCAGCGCCGCCCCAATCGACAGCAATGAGCAGTTCTTC. As protein: CASSAAPIDSNEQFF. Supplemented by reference TRBV9 and TRBJ2-1, the full variable domain reads DSGVTQTPKHLITATGQRVTLRCSPRSGDLSVYWYQQSLDQGLQFLIQYYNGEERAKGNILERFSAQQFPDLHSELNLSSLELGDSALYFCASSAAPIDSNEQFFGPGTRLTVL.

The CDR3 spells CASSFGAQETQYF. CDR3 DNA: TGTGCCAGTAGTTTTGGGGCCCAAGAGACCCAGTACTTC. The rearrangement joins TRBV19 to TRBJ2-5; D might be TRBD1 (5 bases). CDR1 is LNHDA and CDR2 is SQIVND in the germline V gene (reference sequence). The CDR3 spans 13 residues. V was trimmed by 5 bases and J by 1 base, leaving 8 bases between them.

This clone was picked up a small number of times. This sequence joins TRBV7-9 and TRBJ1-2, with TRBD1 identical over 9 bases. Germline values: CDR1 SEHNR, CDR2 FQNEAQ (reference sequence). Losses at the gene ends were 1 base for V and 7 bases for J; bases not matched to a gene: 7. The CDR3 has 15 residues. The CDR3 DNA reads as TGTGCCAGCAGCTTAGTCACAGGGGGCGTTGCTGGCTACACCTTC. It codes for CASSLVTGGVAGYTF.

This sequence joins TRBV6-1 and TRBJ2-2, with TRBD2 matching over 7 bases. V lost 6 bases to trimming and J lost 8 bases; unmatched junction nucleotides: 9. Germline V lookup: CDR1 MNHNS, CDR2 SASEGT. This CDR3 is 14 amino acids long. CDR3 loop: CASRLAGPVGELFF. The CDR3 DNA is TGTGCCAGCAGATTAGCGGGTCCTGTGGGGGAGCTGTTTTTT.

The sample holds a few counts of this clone. The chain couples TRBV19 to TRBJ1-2; D is perhaps TRBD1 (6 bases). The CDR3 spans 12 residues. Trimming removed 1 base at V and 9 bases at J, with 9 bases between. Germline V gene data show CDR1 as LNHDA and CDR2 as SQIVND (reference sequence). DNA for the CDR3: TGTGCCAGTAGTATAGGGACAGCAAGCTACACCTTC. Its translation is CASSIGTASYTF. Full variable domain (outside the CDR3, taken from reference TRBV19 and TRBJ1-2): DGGITQSPKYLFRKEGQNVTLSCEQNLNHDAMYWYRQDPGQGLRLIYYSQIVNDFQKGDIAEGYSVSREKKESFPLTVTSAQKNPTAFYLCASSIGTASYTFGSGTRLTVV.

The chain links TRBV28 to TRBJ1-2; TRBD1 matches at 9 bases. Germline CDR1 reads MDHEN; CDR2 reads SYDVKM. The CDR3 length is 15 residues. J lost 5 bases, V lost 5 bases, and 9 bases had no gene match. The CDR3 reads CASSPKDRGLYGYTF. The CDR3 DNA reads TGTGCCAGCAGTCCCAAGGACAGGGGCCTTTATGGCTACACCTTC.

The chain employs TRBV2 and TRBJ1-4, with 9 bases identical to TRBD1. The germline gives CDR1 SNHLY, CDR2 FYNNEI. This CDR3 contains 13 residues. With V trimmed by 9 bases and J by 8 bases, 7 bases remained unmatched. The CDR3 bases are TGTGCCAGTAGGGGGACAGGGTTAGAAAAACTGTTTTTT. It specifies CASRGTGLEKLFF.

This clone was observed a handful of times. This rearrangement joins TRBV7-3 to TRBJ2-7, with TRBD1 identical over 9 bases. The V and J ends lost 5 bases and 4 bases, in that order; junction bases with no gene match: 15. The CDR3 loop spans 17 amino acids. Germline V gene lookup returns CDR1 SGHTA and CDR2 FQGTGA. The CDR3, as DNA: TGTGCCAGCAGCCCCTATCCTCCCGGGACAGGGATGTACGAGCAGTACTTC. Its protein product is CASSPYPPGTGMYEQYF.